These 12 T cell receptor beta chains were sequenced from one sample in a study of CD8 T cells in Susac syndrome. Random hexamers were used to reverse transcribe 0.5 to 1 ug of RNA. TCRdb processed the immunoSEQ multiplex PCR reads anew with MiXCR; each CDR3 protein has one entry. The data contain about 180,000 distinct CDR3 sequences, nearly 97% of them singletons. Sequencing was carried out using CD4+ T cells from PBMCs. The receptors stem from a human donor with multiple sclerosis.

The V and J genes are TRBV25-1 and TRBJ2-3; D is undetermined. The CDR3 consists of 13 residues. Germline V gene data show CDR1 as MGHDK and CDR2 as SYGVNS. V was pared by 0 bases and J by 3 bases, with 4 bases between. Here the CDR3 DNA reads TGTGCCAGCAGTGAATACTCGACAGATACGCAGTATTTT. Translating it yields CASSEYSTDTQYF.

This chain uses TRBV19 with TRBJ1-2, with D tentatively TRBD1 (5 bases). Germline V gene sequence: CDR1 LNHDA, CDR2 SQIVND (reference sequence). Trimming shortened V by 6 bases and J by 8 bases, and 19 bases separated the two germline ends. This CDR3 contains 14 residues. The CDR3 sequence is CASSDDGRGRGYTF. The CDR3 nucleotides read TGTGCCAGTAGCGACGACGGTAGGGGCAGAGGCTACACCTTC.

The J gene is TRBJ2-1, the V gene TRBV18; TRBD2 might be the D (5 bases). Per the germline V gene, CDR1 is KGHSH and CDR2 is LQKENI. The ends were cut back, 2 bases at V and 1 base at J, with 6 bases in the middle. The CDR3 is 14 amino acids. The CDR3 sequence is CASSPSGSYNEQFF. CDR3 coding DNA: TGTGCCAGCTCACCATCGGGGTCCTACAATGAGCAGTTCTTC.

This chain connects TRBV7-6 to TRBJ2-4; a possible D gene is TRBD2 (6 bases). Germline CDR1 SGHVS, CDR2 FNYEAQ. The V gene lost 2 bases and the J gene lost 7 bases, with 18 bases spanning the gap. The CDR3 consists of 16 residues. CDR3: CASSLYPRRENNIQYF. For the CDR3, the DNA is TGTGCCAGCAGCTTATATCCGAGGAGGGAGAATAACATTCAGTACTTC.

This clonotype showed up just a few times. The V and J genes are TRBV27 and TRBJ1-6; D not certain. Trimming took 3 bases from V and 7 from J, leaving 4 bases between them. CDR1 is MNHEY and CDR2 is SMNVEV in the germline V gene (reference sequence). The CDR3 loop spans 12 amino acids. CDR3 sequence reads: CASSLHNSPLHF. In DNA, the CDR3 is TGTGCCAGCAGTTTGCACAATTCACCCCTCCACTTT.

The CDR3 reads CASSLSGHPFAGELFF. In DNA form, the CDR3 reads TGCGCCAGCAGCCTCTCGGGACACCCGTTTGCCGGGGAGCTGTTTTTT. The rearrangement uses TRBV5-1 and TRBJ2-2, with D possibly TRBD1 on 6 matching bases. V gave up 4 bases and J gave up 6 bases, with 19 bases separating them. CDR1 and CDR2 (germline): SGHRS, YFSETQ. This CDR3 has 16 amino acids. Drawing the rest from reference TRBV5-1 and TRBJ2-2, the complete variable domain is KAGVTQTPRYLIKTRGQQVTLSCSPISGHRSVSWYQQTPGQGLQFLFEYFSETQRNKGNFPGRFSGRQFSNSRSEMNVSTLELGDSALYLCASSLSGHPFAGELFFGEGSRLTVL.

V gene TRBV20-1 combines with J gene TRBJ2-1, with 7 bases that match TRBD2. Unmatched junction bases numbered 13, after V lost 6 bases and J lost 5 bases. CDR1 and CDR2 from the germline V gene are DFQATT and SNEGSKA (reference sequence). The CDR3 is made up of 15 amino acids. The CDR3 spells CSAAGAGEIHNEQFF. In DNA, the CDR3 is TGCAGTGCCGCTGGTGCGGGGGAGATACACAATGAGCAGTTCTTC.

This sequence joins TRBV20-1 and TRBJ2-3; no reliable D call. This CDR3 region has 15 residues. Germline values: CDR1 DFQATT, CDR2 SNEGSKA (reference sequence). V was cut by 0 bases and J by 0 bases, with 10 bases left in between. The CDR3 sequence: CSARDTARSTDTQYF. CDR3 bases: TGCAGTGCTAGAGATACGGCCAGGAGCACAGATACGCAGTATTTT.

The chain carries TRBV9 and TRBJ1-1; D ambiguous. From germline, CDR1 is SGDLS and CDR2 YYNGEE. The CDR3 loop spans 14 amino acids. Trimming took off 6 bases at V and 1 base at J, with 13 bases between the two ends. The CDR3 DNA reads as TGTGCCAGCACTAAGGGCCCCGAGAACACTGAAGCTTTCTTT. Encoded protein: CASTKGPENTEAFF.

V is TRBV29-1 and J is TRBJ2-5; TRBD1 is a possible D gene (5 bases). Germline-derived CDR1 and CDR2 are SQVTM and ANQGSEA. There are 14 residues in the CDR3. V lost 4 bases and J 5 bases, leaving 17 bases between the germline ends. The CDR3 spells CSVGSPGSRETQYF. In nucleotides, the CDR3 is TGCAGCGTTGGGTCGCCAGGGTCACGGGAGACCCAGTACTTC. The full variable domain, in which reference TRBV29-1 and TRBJ2-5 provide the parts outside the CDR3, is SAVISQKPSRDICQRGTSLTIQCQVDSQVTMMFWYRQQPGQSLTLIATANQGSEATYESGFVIDKFPISRPNLTFSTLTVSNMSPEDSSIYLCSVGSPGSRETQYFGPGTRLLVL.

This clonotype was recorded once. The chain is built from TRBV29-1 and TRBJ1-1; D not certain. Trimming removed 4 bases at V and 5 bases at J, with 14 bases between. The CDR3 has 13 residues. CDR1 is SQVTM and CDR2 is ANQGSEA in the germline V gene. CDR3 region: CSVGRPFGTEAFF. In DNA form, the CDR3 reads TGCAGCGTTGGAAGGCCCTTTGGAACTGAAGCTTTCTTT.

J is TRBJ1-5 and V is TRBV6-1; D unresolved. Between the trimmed V and J ends, which lost 5 bases and 7 bases, there was a span of 12 bases. CDR3 size: 13 residues. Germline-derived CDR1 and CDR2 are MNHNS and SASEGT. CDR3 loop: CASSWAIGQPQHF. CDR3 coding DNA: TGTGCCAGCAGTTGGGCTATAGGGCAGCCCCAGCATTTT.